These 8 T cell receptor beta chains were sequenced from one sample in a study of ipilimumab plus nivolumab after autologous stem cell transplantation. Clones were sequenced by immunoSEQ multiplex PCR, and TCRdb holds only the in-frame ones, with some missing. In the table there are roughly 20,000 clones, just over 75% of which are singletons. The material sequenced was PBMCs, taken in a trial of ipilimumab plus nivolumab as post-transplant consolidation. Receptor source: a male donor with diffuse large B-cell lymphoma.

The V and J genes are TRBV30 and TRBJ2-7, with D possibly being TRBD2 (5 bases). In germline, CDR1 is GTSNPN, CDR2 SVGIG (reference sequence). Between the trimmed V and J ends, which lost 3 bases and 7 bases, there was a span of 13 bases. The CDR3 consists of 12 residues. Written as DNA, the CDR3 is TGTGCCTGGAGACCCGAGGGCCCGGAGCAGTACTTC. It encodes CAWRPEGPEQYF.

This clone appeared a single time. The chain recombines TRBV5-1 with TRBJ2-1; 7 nucleotides agree with TRBD1. Germline-derived CDR1 and CDR2 are SGHRS and YFSETQ. Trimming at V came to 0 bases and at J to 0 bases, leaving 6 bases not matched to a gene. There are 17 residues in the CDR3. The CDR3 loop is CASSLVEGAGSYNEQFF. The CDR3, as DNA: TGCGCCAGCAGCTTGGTTGAGGGGGCCGGCTCCTACAATGAGCAGTTCTTC.

This clone was detected only a few times. V usage is TRBV6-6 and J usage is TRBJ2-7; possible D gene TRBD2, 6 bases. With 5 bases removed from V and 5 bases from J, the gap between germline ends came to 16 bases. This CDR3 is built from 14 residues. Germline V gene sequence: CDR1 MNHNY, CDR2 SVGAGI (reference sequence). The CDR3 DNA reads as TGTGCCAGCAGTAAAAGGGGAGGATGGGACGAGCAGTACTTC. Translation: CASSKRGGWDEQYF.

There are a few counts of this clone. The chain combines TRBV5-6 with TRBJ2-5, with 9 positions matching TRBD1. This CDR3 contains 14 residues. Trimming at V came to 6 bases and at J to 4 bases, leaving 7 bases not matched to a gene. CDR1 and CDR2 (germline): SGHDT, YYEEEE. The CDR3, as DNA: TGTGCCAGCACCGTACTGACAGGGGGAGAGACCCAGTACTTC. Its protein product is CASTVLTGGETQYF. The full variable domain, in which reference TRBV5-6 and TRBJ2-5 provide the parts outside the CDR3, is DAGVTQSPTHLIKTRGQQVTLRCSPKSGHDTVSWYQQALGQGPQFIFQYYEEEERQRGNFPDRFSGHQFPNYSSELNVNALLLGDSALYLCASTVLTGGETQYFGPGTRLLVL.

This clone appeared a few times. The chain carries TRBV7-2 and TRBJ1-5; maybe TRBD1 (6 bases). The CDR3 has 15 amino acids. V was pared by 5 bases and J by 0 bases, with 11 bases between. Germline V gene data show CDR1 as SGHTA and CDR2 as FQGNSA. CDR3 in DNA: TGTGCCAGCAGCCAACAACAGGGTAGCAATCAGCCCCAGCATTTT. As protein: CASSQQQGSNQPQHF.

The chain recombines TRBV6-1 with TRBJ2-6; no clear D. Trimming cost V 1 base and J 3 bases, with 4 bases left between them. CDR1 is MNHNS and CDR2 is SASEGT in the germline V gene. The length of the CDR3 is 14 residues. DNA for the CDR3: TGTGCCAGCAGTGAAGGTCATGGGGCCAACGTCCTGACTTTC. It is translated as CASSEGHGANVLTF.

The chain is built from TRBV10-3 and TRBJ1-2; D not resolved. Germline V gene lookup returns CDR1 ENHRY and CDR2 SYGVKD. V lost 3 bases and J lost 8, with 13 bases in between. The CDR3 consists of 13 residues. In DNA form, the CDR3 reads TGTGCCATCAGTGATTTTTACGAGAAAGGCTACACCTTC. Translating it yields CAISDFYEKGYTF.

This clone occurred once. The CDR3 DNA reads TGTGCCAGCAGTGGACGCCCGACTTTTAACTATGGCTACACCTTC. Protein product: CASSGRPTFNYGYTF. V and J are TRBV27 and TRBJ1-2, with D unclear. The germline V gene encodes CDR1 MNHEY and CDR2 SMNVEV (reference sequence). This CDR3 is built from 15 residues. V lost 5 bases, J lost 1 base, and 14 bases lay in between.